The clone carrying this TCR beta chain was found a few times. Its antigen is undetermined. These data come from a study of post-analysis software for immune sequencing data. General study results and limits: Multiple sclerosis was associated with a significant reduction in normalized Chao1 diversity relative to controls. Among roughly five TRBV segments more frequent in patients than controls were TRBV5-6, TRBV5-1 and TRBV20-1.

Prepared libraries of TCR beta cDNA carried unique molecular identifiers. TCRdb independently ran MiXCR on the PCR reads; one entry per CDR3 protein. The sample has roughly 540,000 distinct CDR3 sequences, around a third seen once. The V gene end was trimmed by 3 bases and the J gene end by 4 bases; junction bases not matched to a gene: 9. The germline V gene encodes CDR1 PRHDT and CDR2 FYEKMQ (reference sequence). This CDR3 is 16 amino acids long. The chain is built from TRBV13 and TRBJ2-7; 10 bases agree with TRBD1. Sequenced input: blood. The receptor comes from a girl under 18 with multiple sclerosis. The CDR3 here is CASSLRTGGQGYEQYF. The DNA for the CDR3 is TGTGCCAGCAGCTTGAGGACAGGGGGACAAGGATACGAGCAGTACTTC.